The rows below give T cell receptor beta chains drawn from one sample of a study of cytomegalovirus exposure and HLA in healthy donors. Assay used: immunoSEQ multiplex PCR; TCRdb lists only in-frame clones, some missing. The sample consists of about 200,000 clones, about 80% of them appearing once. Sequencing used PBMCs. Source of these receptors: a man aged 35 to 55 in good health and CMV-seronegative. The CDR3 runs from the conserved cysteine through the conserved F or W. The D gene is left open where the match is weak.

TRBV29-1	.	TRBJ1-1	CSVAAGQTTEAFF
TRBV28	TRBD2	TRBJ2-7	CASSPGLAGTYEQYF
TRBV5-4	TRBD1	TRBJ2-6	CASSLDRGIANVLTF
TRBV27	TRBD1	TRBJ1-1	CASSYTGGTEAFF
TRBV13	.	TRBJ2-7	CASSPRGLTYEQYF
TRBV7-3	.	TRBJ1-5	CASSSQGNQPQHF
TRBV19	.	TRBJ1-6	CASSARDLSPLHF
TRBV5-1	TRBD1	TRBJ1-1	CASSAPGTGNTEAFF
TRBV5-1	TRBD1	TRBJ1-1	CASTEGQPNTEAFF
TRBV9	TRBD2	.	CASSVGGSGGSYEQYF
TRBV7-9	TRBD1	TRBJ1-3	CASSFGTVGNTIYF
TRBV4-3	.	TRBJ2-1	CASSPSITTYNEQFF
TRBV5-4	.	TRBJ1-4	CASSREGKNEKLFF
TRBV5-4	.	TRBJ2-7	CASSIGLTYEQYF